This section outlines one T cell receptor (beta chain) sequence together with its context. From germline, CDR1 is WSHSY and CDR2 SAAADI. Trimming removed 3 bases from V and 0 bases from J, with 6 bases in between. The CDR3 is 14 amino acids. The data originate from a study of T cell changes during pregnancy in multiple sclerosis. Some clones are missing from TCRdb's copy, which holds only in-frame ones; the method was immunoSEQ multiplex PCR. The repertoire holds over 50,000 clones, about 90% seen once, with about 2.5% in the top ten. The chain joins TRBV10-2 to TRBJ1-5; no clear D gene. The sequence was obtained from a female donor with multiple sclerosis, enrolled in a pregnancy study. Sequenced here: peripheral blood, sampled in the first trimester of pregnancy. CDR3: CASSDRHSNQPQHF. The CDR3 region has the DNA TGCGCCAGCAGTGACAGACATAGCAATCAGCCCCAGCATTTT.